The entry below describes one TCR beta chain. Its specificity is not known. This entry comes from a study of T cell clusters in autoimmune cytopenias. General study points: Exclusive TRB clusters were about 3-fold more numerous in healthy donors than in active autoimmune hepatitis.

One tube held mixed TRB-A and TRB-B primer pools for touch-down PCR. Reanalyzing the multiplex PCR reads, TCRdb keeps one entry per CDR3 protein, without DNA. This repertoire includes around 9,700 distinct CDR3 sequences. Some 34,000 genome equivalents of blood DNA were amplified for TRB. CDR3 length: 14 amino acids. The germline CDR1 and CDR2 sequences are KGHSH and LQKENI. This sample was shared with a second study, whose subject was T cell repertoires in aging, cancer and after chemotherapy. That work contributes: Over several months to years, re-sampled healthy donor repertoires clearly shared clones. Untreated cancer patients had significantly lower blood TCR diversity than age-matched healthy donors.

This clonotype was sampled from a human donor in good health. Sequencing was done on a sample of peripheral blood. The chain carries TRBV18 and TRBJ2-1; the TCRdb D gene call, TRBD1, has no DNA to confirm it. CDR3 sequence reads: CASSPIGRTNEQFF.